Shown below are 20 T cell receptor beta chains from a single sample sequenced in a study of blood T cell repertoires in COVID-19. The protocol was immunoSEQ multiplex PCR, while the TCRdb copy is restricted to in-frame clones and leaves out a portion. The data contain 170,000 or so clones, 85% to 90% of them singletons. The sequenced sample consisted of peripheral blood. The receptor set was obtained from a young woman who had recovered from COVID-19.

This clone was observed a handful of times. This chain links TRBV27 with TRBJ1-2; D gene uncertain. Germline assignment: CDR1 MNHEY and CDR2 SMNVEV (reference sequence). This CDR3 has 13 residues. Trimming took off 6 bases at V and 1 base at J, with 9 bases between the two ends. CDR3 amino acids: CASSPLSNYGYTF. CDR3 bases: TGTGCCAGCAGCCCACTAAGTAACTATGGCTACACCTTC.

This CDR3 is CASSENGQGARQPQHF. For the CDR3, the DNA is TGTGCCAGCAGTGAAAACGGACAGGGGGCGAGGCAGCCCCAGCATTTT. The gene calls are TRBV6-1 and TRBJ1-5; 11 nucleotides agree with TRBD1. The length of the CDR3 is 16 residues. With V trimmed by 2 bases and J by 7 bases, 7 bases remained unmatched. The germline V gene has CDR1 MNHNS and CDR2 SASEGT.

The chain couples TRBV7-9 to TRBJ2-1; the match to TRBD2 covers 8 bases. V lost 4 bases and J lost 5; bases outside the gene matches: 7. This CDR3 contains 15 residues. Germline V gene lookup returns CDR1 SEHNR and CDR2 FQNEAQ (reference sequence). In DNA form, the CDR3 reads TGTGCCAGCAGCTCGCGGGAGCGGGGGAACAATGAGCAGTTCTTC. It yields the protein CASSSRERGNNEQFF.

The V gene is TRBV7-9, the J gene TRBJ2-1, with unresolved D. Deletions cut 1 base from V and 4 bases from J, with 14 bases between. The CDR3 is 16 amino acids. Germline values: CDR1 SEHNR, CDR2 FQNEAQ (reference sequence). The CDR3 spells CASSLVGLTIYNEQFF. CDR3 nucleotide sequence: TGTGCCAGCAGCTTAGTTGGGCTGACCATTTACAATGAGCAGTTCTTC.

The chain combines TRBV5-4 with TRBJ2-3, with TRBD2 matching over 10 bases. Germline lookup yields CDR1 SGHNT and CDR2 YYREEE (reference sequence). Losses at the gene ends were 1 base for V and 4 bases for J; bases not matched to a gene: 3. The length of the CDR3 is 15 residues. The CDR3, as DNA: TGTGCCAGCAGCTTGTCCAGCGGGAGGGCAGATACGCAGTATTTT. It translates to CASSLSSGRADTQYF.

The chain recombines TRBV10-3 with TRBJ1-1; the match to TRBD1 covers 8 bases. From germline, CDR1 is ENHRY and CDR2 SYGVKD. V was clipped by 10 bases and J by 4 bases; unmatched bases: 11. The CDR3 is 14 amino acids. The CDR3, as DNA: TGTGCCACTTGGGACAGGCCCAGTGGCACTGAAGCTTTCTTT. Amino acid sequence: CATWDRPSGTEAFF.

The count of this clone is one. CDR3: CASSLGRYQPQHF. The DNA for the CDR3 is TGTGCCAGCAGCTTAGGGCGGTATCAGCCCCAGCATTTT. The chain couples TRBV11-2 to TRBJ1-5; D is unresolved. Germline V gives CDR1 SGHAT, CDR2 FQNNGV. Trimming cost V 1 base and J 5 bases, with 6 bases left between them. CDR3 size: 13 residues. Drawing the rest from reference TRBV11-2 and TRBJ1-5, the complete variable domain is EAGVAQSPRYKIIEKRQSVAFWCNPISGHATLYWYQQILGQGPKLLIQFQNNGVVDDSQLPKDRFSAERLKGVDSTLKIQPAKLEDSAVYLCASSLGRYQPQHFGDGTRLSIL.

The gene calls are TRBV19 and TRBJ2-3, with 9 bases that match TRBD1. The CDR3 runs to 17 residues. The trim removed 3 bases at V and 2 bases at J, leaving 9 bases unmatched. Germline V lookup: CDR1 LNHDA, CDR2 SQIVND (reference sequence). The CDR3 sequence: CASSILPGTGNTDTQYF. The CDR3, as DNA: TGTGCCAGTAGTATCCTCCCCGGGACAGGGAACACAGATACGCAGTATTTT.

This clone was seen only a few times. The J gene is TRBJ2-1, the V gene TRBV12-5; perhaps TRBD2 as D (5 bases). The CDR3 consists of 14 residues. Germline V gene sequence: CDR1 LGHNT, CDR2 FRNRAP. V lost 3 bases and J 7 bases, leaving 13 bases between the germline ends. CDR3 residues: CASGFEGSPNEQFF. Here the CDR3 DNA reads TGTGCTAGTGGTTTTGAGGGATCCCCGAATGAGCAGTTCTTC.

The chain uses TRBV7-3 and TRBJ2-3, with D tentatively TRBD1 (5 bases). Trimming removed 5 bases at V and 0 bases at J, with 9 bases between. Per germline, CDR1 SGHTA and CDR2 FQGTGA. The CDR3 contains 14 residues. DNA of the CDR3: TGTGCCAGCAGCCAGGGCCCCAGCACAGATACGCAGTATTTT. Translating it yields CASSQGPSTDTQYF. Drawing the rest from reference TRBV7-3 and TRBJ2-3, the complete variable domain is GAGVSQTPSNKVTEKGKYVELRCDPISGHTALYWYRQSLGQGPEFLIYFQGTGAADDSGLPNDRFFAVRPEGSVSTLKIQRTERGDSAVYLCASSQGPSTDTQYFGPGTRLTVL.

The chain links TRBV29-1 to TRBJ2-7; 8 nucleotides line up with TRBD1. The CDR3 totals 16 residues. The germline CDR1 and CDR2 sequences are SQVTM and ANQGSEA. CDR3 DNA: TGCAGGTCGACGGCAGGGGGCGTACAAGCCCCCCCCGAGCAGTACGTC. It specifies CRSTAGGVQAPPEQYV.

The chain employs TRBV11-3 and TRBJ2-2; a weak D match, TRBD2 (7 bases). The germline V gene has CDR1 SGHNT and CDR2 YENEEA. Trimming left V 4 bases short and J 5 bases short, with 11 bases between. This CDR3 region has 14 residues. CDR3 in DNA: TGTGCCAGCAGCTGGACAGCGGGAACCGGGGAGCTGTTTTTT. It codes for CASSWTAGTGELFF.

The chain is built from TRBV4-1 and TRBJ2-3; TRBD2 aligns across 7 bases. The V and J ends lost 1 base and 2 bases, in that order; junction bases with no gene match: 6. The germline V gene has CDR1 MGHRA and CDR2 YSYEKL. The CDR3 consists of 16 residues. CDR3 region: CASSQGRGGTTDTQYF. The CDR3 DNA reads TGCGCCAGCAGCCAAGGCCGCGGGGGTACCACAGATACGCAGTATTTT.

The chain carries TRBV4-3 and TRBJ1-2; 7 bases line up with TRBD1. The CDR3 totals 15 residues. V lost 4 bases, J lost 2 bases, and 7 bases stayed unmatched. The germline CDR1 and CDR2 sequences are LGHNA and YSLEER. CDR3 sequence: CASSRETGYNYGYTF. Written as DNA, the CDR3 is TGCGCCAGCAGCCGCGAGACAGGGTACAACTATGGCTACACCTTC.

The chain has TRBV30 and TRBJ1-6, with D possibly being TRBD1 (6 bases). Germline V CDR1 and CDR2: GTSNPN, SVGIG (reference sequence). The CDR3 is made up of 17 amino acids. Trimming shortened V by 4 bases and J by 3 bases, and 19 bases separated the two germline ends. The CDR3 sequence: CAWTLLDSDIYNSPLHF. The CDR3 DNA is TGTGCCTGGACCCTTCTGGACAGCGATATCTATAATTCACCCCTCCACTTT.

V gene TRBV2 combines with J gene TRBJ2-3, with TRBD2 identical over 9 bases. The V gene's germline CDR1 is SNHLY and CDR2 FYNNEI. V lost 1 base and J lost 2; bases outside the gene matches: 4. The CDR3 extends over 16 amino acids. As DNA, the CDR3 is TGTGCCAGCAGTGAAGGTAGCGGGAGTGACACAGATACGCAGTATTTT. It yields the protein CASSEGSGSDTDTQYF.

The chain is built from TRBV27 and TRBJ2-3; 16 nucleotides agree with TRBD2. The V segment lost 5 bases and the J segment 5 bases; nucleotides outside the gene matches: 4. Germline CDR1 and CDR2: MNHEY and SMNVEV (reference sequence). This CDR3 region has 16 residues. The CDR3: CASSRGTSGRGDTQYF. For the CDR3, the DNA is TGTGCCAGCAGTAGGGGGACTAGCGGGAGGGGAGATACGCAGTATTTT.

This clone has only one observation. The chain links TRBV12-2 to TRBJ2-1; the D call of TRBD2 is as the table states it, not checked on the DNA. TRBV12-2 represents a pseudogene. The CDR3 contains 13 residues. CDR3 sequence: CASRAEAGGPMFF. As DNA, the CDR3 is TGTGCAAGTCGTGCCGAAGCGGGAGGGCCCATGTTCTTC.

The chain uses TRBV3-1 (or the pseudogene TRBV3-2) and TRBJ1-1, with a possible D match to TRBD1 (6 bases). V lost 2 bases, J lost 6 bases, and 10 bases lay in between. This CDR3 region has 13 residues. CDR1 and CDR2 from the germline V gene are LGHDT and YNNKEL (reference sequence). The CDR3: CASSQKGGAEAFF. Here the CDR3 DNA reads TGTGCCAGCAGCCAAAAAGGGGGGGCTGAAGCTTTCTTT.

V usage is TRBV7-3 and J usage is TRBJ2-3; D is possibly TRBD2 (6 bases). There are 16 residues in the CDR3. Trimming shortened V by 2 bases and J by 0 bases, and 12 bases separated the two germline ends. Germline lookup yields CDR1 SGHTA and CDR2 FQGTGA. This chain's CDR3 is CASSLGASGSTDTQYF. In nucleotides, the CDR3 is TGTGCCAGCAGCTTAGGGGCAAGCGGGAGCACAGATACGCAGTATTTT.